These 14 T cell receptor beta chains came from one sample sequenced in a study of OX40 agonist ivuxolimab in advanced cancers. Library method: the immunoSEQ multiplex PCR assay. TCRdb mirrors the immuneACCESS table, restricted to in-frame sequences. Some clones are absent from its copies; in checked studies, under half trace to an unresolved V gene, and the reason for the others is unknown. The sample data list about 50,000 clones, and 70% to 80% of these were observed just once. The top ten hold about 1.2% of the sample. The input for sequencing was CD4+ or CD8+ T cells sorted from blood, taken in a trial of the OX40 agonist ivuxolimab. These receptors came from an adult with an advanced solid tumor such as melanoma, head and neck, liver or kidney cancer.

The chain's CDR3 is CASSLISGGYEQYF. The CDR3 bases are TGTGCCAGCAGCTTAATTAGCGGCGGCTACGAGCAGTACTTC. The V and J genes are TRBV11-2 and TRBJ2-7, with D maybe TRBD2 (6 bases). Germline V gene data show CDR1 as SGHAT and CDR2 as FQNNGV. V lost 2 bases and J 3 bases, leaving 11 bases between the germline ends. This CDR3 region has 14 residues.

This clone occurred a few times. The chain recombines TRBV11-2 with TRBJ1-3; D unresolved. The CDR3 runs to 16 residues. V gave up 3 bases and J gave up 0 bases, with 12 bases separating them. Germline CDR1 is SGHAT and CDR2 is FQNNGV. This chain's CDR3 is CASSFGPSSSGNTIYF. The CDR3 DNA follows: TGTGCCAGCAGCTTCGGACCGAGCAGCTCTGGAAACACCATATATTTT.

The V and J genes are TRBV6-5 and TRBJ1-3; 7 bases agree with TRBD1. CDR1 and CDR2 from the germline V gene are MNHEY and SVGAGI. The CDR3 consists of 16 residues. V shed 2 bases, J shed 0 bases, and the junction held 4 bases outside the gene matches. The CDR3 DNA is TGTGCCAGCAGTTACCTACAGGGGTACTCTGGAAACACCATATATTTT. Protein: CASSYLQGYSGNTIYF.

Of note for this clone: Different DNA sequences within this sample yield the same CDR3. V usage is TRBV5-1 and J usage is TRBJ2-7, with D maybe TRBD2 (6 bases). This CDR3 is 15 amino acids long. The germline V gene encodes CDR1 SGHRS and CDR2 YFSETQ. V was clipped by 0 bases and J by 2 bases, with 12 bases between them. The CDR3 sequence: CASSLAGTGAYEQYF. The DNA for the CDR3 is TGCGCCAGCAGCTTGGCGGGGACGGGAGCCTACGAGCAGTACTTC.

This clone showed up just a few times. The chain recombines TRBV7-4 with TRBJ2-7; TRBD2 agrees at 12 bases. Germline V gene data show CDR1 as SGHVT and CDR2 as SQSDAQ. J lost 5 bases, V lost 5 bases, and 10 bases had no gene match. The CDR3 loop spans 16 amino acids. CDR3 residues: CASSINRTSGKDEQYF. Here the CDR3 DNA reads TGTGCCAGCAGCATAAATCGGACTAGCGGGAAAGACGAGCAGTACTTC.

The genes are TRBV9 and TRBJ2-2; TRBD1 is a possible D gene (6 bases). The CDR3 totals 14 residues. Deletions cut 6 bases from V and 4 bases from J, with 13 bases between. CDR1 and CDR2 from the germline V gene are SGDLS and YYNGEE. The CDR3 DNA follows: TGTGCCAGCAATAGGGACACCTCCACCGGGGAGCTGTTTTTT. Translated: CASNRDTSTGELFF.

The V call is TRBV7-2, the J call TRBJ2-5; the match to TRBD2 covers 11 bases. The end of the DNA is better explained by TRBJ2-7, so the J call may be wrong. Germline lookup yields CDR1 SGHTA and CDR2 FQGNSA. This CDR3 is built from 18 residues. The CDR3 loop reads CASSLASSGRSISYEQYF. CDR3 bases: TGTGCCAGCAGCTTAGCGTCTAGCGGGAGGTCCATCTCCTACGAGCAGTACTTC.

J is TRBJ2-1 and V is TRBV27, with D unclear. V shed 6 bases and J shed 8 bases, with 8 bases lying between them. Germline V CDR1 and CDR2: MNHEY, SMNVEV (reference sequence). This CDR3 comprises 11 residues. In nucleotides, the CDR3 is TGTGCCAGCAGCAGCGAGGATGAGCAGTTCTTC. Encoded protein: CASSSEDEQFF.

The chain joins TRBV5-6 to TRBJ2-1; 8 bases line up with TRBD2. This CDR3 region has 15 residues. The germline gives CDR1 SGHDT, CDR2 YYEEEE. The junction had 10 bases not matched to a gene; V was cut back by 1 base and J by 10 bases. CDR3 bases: TGTGCCAGCAGCTTGCGGGAGCCCCGGGGGGGAGAGCAGTTCTTC. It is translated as CASSLREPRGGEQFF.

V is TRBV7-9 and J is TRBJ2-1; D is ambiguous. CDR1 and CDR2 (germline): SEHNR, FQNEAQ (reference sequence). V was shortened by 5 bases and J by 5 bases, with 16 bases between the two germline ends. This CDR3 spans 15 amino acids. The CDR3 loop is CASSRSLGFDNEQFF. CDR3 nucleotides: TGTGCCAGCAGCCGAAGCCTGGGATTCGACAATGAGCAGTTCTTC.

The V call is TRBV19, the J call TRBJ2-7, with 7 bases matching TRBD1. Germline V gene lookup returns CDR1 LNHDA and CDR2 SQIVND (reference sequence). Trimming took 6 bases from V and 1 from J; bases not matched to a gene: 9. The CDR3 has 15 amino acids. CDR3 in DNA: TGTGCCAGTAGCCGCACAGGGGAGATATCCTACGAGCAGTACTTC. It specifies CASSRTGEISYEQYF. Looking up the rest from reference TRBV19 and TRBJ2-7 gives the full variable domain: DGGITQSPKYLFRKEGQNVTLSCEQNLNHDAMYWYRQDPGQGLRLIYYSQIVNDFQKGDIAEGYSVSREKKESFPLTVTSAQKNPTAFYLCASSRTGEISYEQYFGPGTRLTVT.

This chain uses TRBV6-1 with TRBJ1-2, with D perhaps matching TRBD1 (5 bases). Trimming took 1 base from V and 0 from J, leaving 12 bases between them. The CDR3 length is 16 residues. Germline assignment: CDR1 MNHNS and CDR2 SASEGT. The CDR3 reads CASSEGWGNTNYGYTF. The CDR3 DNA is TGTGCCAGCAGTGAAGGGTGGGGGAATACTAACTATGGCTACACCTTC.

In DNA, the CDR3 is TGTGCCAGCTCACTCGGGACAGGGGTCTACAATGAGCAGTTCTTC. Residues: CASSLGTGVYNEQFF. The chain carries TRBV18 and TRBJ2-1, with 10 bases lining up with TRBD1. The CDR3 totals 15 residues. V shed 4 bases, J shed 3 bases, and the junction held 3 bases outside the gene matches. CDR1 is KGHSH, CDR2 LQKENI, per germline.

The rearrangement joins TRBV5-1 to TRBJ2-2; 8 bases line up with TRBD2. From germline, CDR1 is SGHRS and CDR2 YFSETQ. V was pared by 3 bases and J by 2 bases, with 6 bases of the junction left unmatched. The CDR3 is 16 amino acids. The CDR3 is CASSSRGDYNTGELFF. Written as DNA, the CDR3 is TGCGCCAGCAGCTCGCGGGGGGACTACAACACCGGGGAGCTGTTTTTT.